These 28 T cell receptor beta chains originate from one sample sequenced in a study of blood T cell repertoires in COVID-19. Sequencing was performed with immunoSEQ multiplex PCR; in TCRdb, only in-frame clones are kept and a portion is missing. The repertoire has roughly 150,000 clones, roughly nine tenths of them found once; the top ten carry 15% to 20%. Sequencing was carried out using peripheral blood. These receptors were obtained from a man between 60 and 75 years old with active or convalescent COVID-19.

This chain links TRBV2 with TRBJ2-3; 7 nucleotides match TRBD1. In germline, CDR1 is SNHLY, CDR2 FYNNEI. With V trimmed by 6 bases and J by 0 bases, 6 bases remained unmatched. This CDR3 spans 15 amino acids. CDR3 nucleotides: TGTGCCAGCAGCCTACAGGGGCACAGCACAGATACGCAGTATTTT. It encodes CASSLQGHSTDTQYF.

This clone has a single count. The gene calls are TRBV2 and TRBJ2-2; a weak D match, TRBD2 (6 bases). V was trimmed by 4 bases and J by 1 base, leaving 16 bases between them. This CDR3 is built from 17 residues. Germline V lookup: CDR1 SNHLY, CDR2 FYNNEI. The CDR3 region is CASSAPMGLENTGELFF. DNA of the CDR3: TGTGCCAGCAGTGCTCCGATGGGACTTGAGAACACCGGGGAGCTGTTTTTT.

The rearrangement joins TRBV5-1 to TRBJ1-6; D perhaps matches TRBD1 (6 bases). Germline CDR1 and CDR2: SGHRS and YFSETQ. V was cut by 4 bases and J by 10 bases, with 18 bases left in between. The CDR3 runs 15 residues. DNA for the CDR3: TGCGCCAGCAGCCGCATCCAGGGGCAAGTCTCACCCCTCCACTTT. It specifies CASSRIQGQVSPLHF.

CDR3 sequence reads: CASASGRAYETQYF. CDR3 coding DNA: TGCGCCAGCGCTAGCGGGAGGGCGTATGAGACCCAGTACTTC. The chain uses TRBV5-1 and TRBJ2-5, with 12 nucleotides matching TRBD2. J lost 5 bases, V lost 7 bases, and 6 bases had no gene match. CDR3 length: 14 amino acids. Germline lookup yields CDR1 SGHRS and CDR2 YFSETQ.

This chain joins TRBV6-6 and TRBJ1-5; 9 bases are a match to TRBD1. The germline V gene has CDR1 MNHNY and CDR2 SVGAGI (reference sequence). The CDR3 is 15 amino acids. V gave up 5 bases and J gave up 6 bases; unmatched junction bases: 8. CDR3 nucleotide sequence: TGTGCCAGCAGTACGCCGGGACAGGGTAGTCAGCCCCAGCATTTT. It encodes CASSTPGQGSQPQHF.

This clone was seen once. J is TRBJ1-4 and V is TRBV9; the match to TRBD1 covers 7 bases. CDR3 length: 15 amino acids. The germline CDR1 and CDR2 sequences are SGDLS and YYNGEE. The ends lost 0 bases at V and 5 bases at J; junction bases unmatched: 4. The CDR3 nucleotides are TGTGCCAGCAGCGTAGGGCAACAGGGGAATGAAAAACTGTTTTTT. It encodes CASSVGQQGNEKLFF.

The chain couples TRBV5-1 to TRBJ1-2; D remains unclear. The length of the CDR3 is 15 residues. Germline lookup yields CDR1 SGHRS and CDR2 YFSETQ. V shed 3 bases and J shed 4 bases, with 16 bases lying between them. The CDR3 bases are TGCGCCAGCAGCTCGTCGACGGGGTTGAGCTATGGCTACACCTTC. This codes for CASSSSTGLSYGYTF. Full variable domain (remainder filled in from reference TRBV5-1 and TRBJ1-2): KAGVTQTPRYLIKTRGQQVTLSCSPISGHRSVSWYQQTPGQGLQFLFEYFSETQRNKGNFPGRFSGRQFSNSRSEMNVSTLELGDSALYLCASSSSTGLSYGYTFGSGTRLTVV.

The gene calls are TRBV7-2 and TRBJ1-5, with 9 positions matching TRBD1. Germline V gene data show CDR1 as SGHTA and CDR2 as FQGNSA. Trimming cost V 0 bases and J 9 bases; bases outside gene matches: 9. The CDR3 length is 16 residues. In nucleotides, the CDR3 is TGTGCCAGCAGCTTAGCGCCGGGACAGGGAAGTCGGCCCCAGCATTTT. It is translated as CASSLAPGQGSRPQHF.

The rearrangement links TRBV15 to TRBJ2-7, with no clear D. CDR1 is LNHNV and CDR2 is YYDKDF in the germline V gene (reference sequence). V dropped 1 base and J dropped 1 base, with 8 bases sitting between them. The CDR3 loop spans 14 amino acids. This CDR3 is CATSRGVASYEQYF. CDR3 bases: TGTGCCACCAGCAGAGGGGTAGCTTCCTACGAGCAGTACTTC.

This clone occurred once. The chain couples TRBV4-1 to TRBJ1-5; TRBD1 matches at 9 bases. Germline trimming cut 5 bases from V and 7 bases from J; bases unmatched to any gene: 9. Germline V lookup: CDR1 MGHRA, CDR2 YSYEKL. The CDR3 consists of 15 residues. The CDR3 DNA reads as TGCGCCAGCAGCGAACGGACAGGGGTGCGCCAGCCCCAGCATTTT. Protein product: CASSERTGVRQPQHF.

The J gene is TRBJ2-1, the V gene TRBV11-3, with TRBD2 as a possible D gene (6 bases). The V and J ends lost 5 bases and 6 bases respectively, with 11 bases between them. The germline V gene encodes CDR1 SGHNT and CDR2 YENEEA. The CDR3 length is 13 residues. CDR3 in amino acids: CASSAGTSNEQFF. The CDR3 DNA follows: TGTGCCAGCAGCGCCGGGACTTCCAATGAGCAGTTCTTC.

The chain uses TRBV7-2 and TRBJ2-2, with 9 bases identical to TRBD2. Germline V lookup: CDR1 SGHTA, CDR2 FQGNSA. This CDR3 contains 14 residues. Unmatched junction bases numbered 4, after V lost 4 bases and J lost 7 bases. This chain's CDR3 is CASSSGLAGGELFF. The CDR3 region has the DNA TGTGCCAGCAGCTCGGGACTAGCAGGCGGGGAGCTGTTTTTT.

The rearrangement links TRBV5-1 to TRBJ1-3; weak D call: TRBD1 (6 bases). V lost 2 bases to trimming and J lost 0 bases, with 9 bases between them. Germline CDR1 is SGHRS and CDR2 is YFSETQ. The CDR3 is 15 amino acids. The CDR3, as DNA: TGCGCCAGCAGCTTCGGACAGAGCTCTGGAAACACCATATATTTT. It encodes CASSFGQSSGNTIYF.

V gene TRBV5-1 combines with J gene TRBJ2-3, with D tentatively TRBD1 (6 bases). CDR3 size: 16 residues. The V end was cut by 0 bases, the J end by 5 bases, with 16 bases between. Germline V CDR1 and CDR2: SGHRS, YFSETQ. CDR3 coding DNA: TGCGCCAGCAGCTTGGTGGTCACAGGGTCGCGAGATACGCAGTATTTT. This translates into CASSLVVTGSRDTQYF.

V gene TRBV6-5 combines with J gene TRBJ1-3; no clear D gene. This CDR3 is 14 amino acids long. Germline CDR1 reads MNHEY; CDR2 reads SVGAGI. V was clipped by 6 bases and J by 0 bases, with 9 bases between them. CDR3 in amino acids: CASRTGYSGNTIYF. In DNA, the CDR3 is TGTGCCAGCAGGACGGGATACTCTGGAAACACCATATATTTT.

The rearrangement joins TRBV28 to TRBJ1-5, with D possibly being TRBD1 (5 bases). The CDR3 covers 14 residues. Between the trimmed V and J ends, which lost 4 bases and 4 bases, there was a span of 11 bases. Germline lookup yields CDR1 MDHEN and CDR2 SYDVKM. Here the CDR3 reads CASSSGQWNQPQHF. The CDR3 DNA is TGTGCCAGCAGTTCAGGACAATGGAATCAGCCCCAGCATTTT. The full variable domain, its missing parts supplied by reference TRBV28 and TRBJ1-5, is DVKVTQSSRYLVKRTGEKVFLECVQDMDHENMFWYRQDPGLGLRLIYFSYDVKMKEKGDIPEGYSVSREKKERFSLILESASTNQTSMYLCASSSGQWNQPQHFGDGTRLSIL.

DNA of the CDR3: TGTGCCAGCTCACCGGGACAGTTGGTGAATAGCAATCAGCCCCAGCATTTT. Its protein product is CASSPGQLVNSNQPQHF. The rearrangement joins TRBV18 to TRBJ1-5; 7 bases agree with TRBD1. The length of the CDR3 is 17 residues. Germline CDR1 reads KGHSH; CDR2 reads LQKENI. The V gene end was trimmed by 3 bases and the J gene end by 0 bases; junction bases not matched to a gene: 8.

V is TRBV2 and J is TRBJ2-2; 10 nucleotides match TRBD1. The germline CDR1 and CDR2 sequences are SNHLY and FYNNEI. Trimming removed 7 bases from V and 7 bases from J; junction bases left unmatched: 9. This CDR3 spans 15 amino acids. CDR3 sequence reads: CASTNRQGAGGELFF. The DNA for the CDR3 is TGTGCCAGCACAAACCGACAGGGGGCTGGCGGGGAGCTGTTTTTT.

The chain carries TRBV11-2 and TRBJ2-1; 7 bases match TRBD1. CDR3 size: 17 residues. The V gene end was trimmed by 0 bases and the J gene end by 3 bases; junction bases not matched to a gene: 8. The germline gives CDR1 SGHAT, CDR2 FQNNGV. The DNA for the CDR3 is TGTGCCAGCAGCTTAGACGGAAGGGGGCCTCTCTACAATGAGCAGTTCTTC. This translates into CASSLDGRGPLYNEQFF.

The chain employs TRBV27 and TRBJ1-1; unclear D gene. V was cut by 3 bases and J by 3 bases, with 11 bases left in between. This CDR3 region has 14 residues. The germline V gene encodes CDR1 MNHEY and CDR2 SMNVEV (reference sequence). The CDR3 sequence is CASSFGQRDTEAFF. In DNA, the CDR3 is TGTGCCAGCAGTTTTGGGCAGCGGGACACTGAAGCTTTCTTT.

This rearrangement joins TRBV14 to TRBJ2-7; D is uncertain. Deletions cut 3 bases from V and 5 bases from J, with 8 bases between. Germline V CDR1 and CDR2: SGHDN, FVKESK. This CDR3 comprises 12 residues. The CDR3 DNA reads TGTGCCAGCAGCCACCCATTCCACGAGCAGTACTTC. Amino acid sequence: CASSHPFHEQYF.

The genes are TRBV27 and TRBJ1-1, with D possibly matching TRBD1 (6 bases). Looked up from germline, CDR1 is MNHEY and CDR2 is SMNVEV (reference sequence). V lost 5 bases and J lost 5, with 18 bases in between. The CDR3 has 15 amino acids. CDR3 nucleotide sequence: TGTGCCAGCAGTCCTCGGTCAGGGGCCGTAACTGAAGCTTTCTTT. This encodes CASSPRSGAVTEAFF.

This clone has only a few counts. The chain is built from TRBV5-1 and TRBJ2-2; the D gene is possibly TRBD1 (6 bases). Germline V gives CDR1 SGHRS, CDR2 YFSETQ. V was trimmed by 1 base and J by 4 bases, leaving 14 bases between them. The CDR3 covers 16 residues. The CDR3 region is CASSLTGPRITGELFF. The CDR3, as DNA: TGCGCCAGCAGCTTGACAGGGCCTCGTATCACCGGGGAGCTGTTTTTT. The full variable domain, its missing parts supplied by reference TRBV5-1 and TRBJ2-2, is KAGVTQTPRYLIKTRGQQVTLSCSPISGHRSVSWYQQTPGQGLQFLFEYFSETQRNKGNFPGRFSGRQFSNSRSEMNVSTLELGDSALYLCASSLTGPRITGELFFGEGSRLTVL.

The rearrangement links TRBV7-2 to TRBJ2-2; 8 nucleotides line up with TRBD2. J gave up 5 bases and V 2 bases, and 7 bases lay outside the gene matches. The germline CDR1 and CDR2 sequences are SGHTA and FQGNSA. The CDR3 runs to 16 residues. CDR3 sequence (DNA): TGTGCCAGCAGCTTATGGGCTAGCGGGCGGACCGGGGAGCTGTTTTTT. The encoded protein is CASSLWASGRTGELFF.

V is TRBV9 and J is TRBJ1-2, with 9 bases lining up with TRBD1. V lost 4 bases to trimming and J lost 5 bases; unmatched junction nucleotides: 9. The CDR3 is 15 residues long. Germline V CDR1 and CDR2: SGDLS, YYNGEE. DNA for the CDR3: TGTGCCAGCAGCTTCCCACCGGGACAGGGTTATGGCTACACCTTC. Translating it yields CASSFPPGQGYGYTF.

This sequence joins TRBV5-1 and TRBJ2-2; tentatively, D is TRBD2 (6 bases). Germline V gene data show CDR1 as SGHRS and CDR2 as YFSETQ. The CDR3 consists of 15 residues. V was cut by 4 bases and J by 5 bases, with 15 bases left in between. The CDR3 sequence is CASSDKAAGTGELFF. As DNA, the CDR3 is TGCGCCAGCAGCGACAAGGCAGCGGGTACCGGGGAGCTGTTTTTT.

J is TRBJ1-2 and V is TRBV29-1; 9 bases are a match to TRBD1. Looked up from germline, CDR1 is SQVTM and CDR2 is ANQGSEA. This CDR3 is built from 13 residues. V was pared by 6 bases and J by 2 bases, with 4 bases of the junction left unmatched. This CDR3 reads CSVSQGANYGYTF. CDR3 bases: TGCAGCGTGTCACAGGGGGCGAACTATGGCTACACCTTC.

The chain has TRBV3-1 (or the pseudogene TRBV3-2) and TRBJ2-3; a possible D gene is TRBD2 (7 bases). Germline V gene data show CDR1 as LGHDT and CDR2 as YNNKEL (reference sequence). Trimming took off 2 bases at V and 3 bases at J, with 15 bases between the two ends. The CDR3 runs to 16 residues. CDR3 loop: CASSQPVGGPTDTQYF. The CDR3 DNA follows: TGTGCCAGCAGCCAACCTGTCGGGGGGCCTACAGATACGCAGTATTTT.